The 18 T cell receptor beta chains below all came from one sample that was sequenced in a study of blood T cell repertoires in COVID-19. This table comes from immunoSEQ multiplex PCR, and its TCRdb copy is limited to in-frame clones, with some not included. This table holds some 200,000 clones, over 60% found once. Sequencing was done on a sample of peripheral blood. These receptors originate from a woman in her 70s with acute or convalescent COVID-19.

J is TRBJ1-5 and V is TRBV7-2; maybe TRBD1 (6 bases). CDR3 length equals 15 residues. Germline V CDR1 and CDR2: SGHTA, FQGNSA. Trimming removed 5 bases from V and 4 bases from J, with 15 bases in between. The chain's CDR3 is CASSQETGANQPQHF. The CDR3 DNA sequence: TGTGCCAGCAGCCAAGAGACAGGAGCTAATCAGCCCCAGCATTTT.

The chain uses TRBV4-2 and TRBJ2-1; 14 positions match TRBD2. The CDR3 consists of 23 residues. V lost 4 bases, J lost 0 bases, and 20 bases stayed unmatched. CDR1 is LGHNA and CDR2 is YNFKEQ in the germline V gene. CDR3 in DNA: TGTGCCAGCAGCCGGTGGAGCATGTCCGGGACTAGCGGGAGTACGAGCTCCTACAATGAGCAGTTCTTC. Translation: CASSRWSMSGTSGSTSSYNEQFF.

This chain links TRBV25-1 with TRBJ2-5; the D gene is possibly TRBD2 (5 bases). Germline V gene lookup returns CDR1 MGHDK and CDR2 SYGVNS. This CDR3 is 15 amino acids long. The V and J ends lost 1 base and 1 base respectively, with 10 bases between them. This CDR3 reads CASSEWGASQETQYF. The CDR3 DNA sequence: TGTGCCAGCAGTGAATGGGGAGCGAGCCAAGAGACCCAGTACTTC.

The rearrangement links TRBV4-1 to TRBJ1-6, with 9 bases aligning to TRBD1. With 3 bases clipped from V and 7 bases from J, the junction kept 4 bases outside the gene matches. The CDR3 has 15 amino acids. Germline CDR1 and CDR2: MGHRA and YSYEKL. For the CDR3, the DNA is TGCGCCAGCAGCCACCGGGACAGGGTCAATTCACCCCTCCACTTT. Translation: CASSHRDRVNSPLHF.

The chain uses TRBV4-2 and TRBJ1-2, with TRBD1 matching over 9 bases. The CDR3 length is 14 residues. Germline assignment: CDR1 LGHNA and CDR2 YNFKEQ. Losses at the gene ends were 4 bases for V and 7 bases for J; bases not matched to a gene: 7. DNA for the CDR3: TGTGCCAGCAGCCTCCGGACAGGGGAGGGTGGCTACACCTTC. Translation: CASSLRTGEGGYTF.

The DNA of the CDR3 is TGTGCCAGCAGCGTGGGGACAGACCCCTACGAGCAGTACTTC. Its translation: CASSVGTDPYEQYF. The chain uses TRBV7-2 and TRBJ2-7; 7 positions match TRBD1. Germline CDR1 and CDR2: SGHTA and FQGNSA. This CDR3 has 14 residues. V lost 5 bases to trimming and J lost 2 bases; unmatched junction nucleotides: 6.

The chain is built from TRBV28 and TRBJ2-7; 7 bases align to TRBD2. The CDR3 covers 12 residues. Per germline, CDR1 MDHEN and CDR2 SYDVKM. J gave up 6 bases and V 6 bases, and 5 bases lay outside the gene matches. DNA of the CDR3: TGTGCCAGCAGGGGGAGGGCCGCCGAGCAGTACTTC. Protein: CASRGRAAEQYF. Full variable domain (outside the CDR3, taken from reference TRBV28 and TRBJ2-7): DVKVTQSSRYLVKRTGEKVFLECVQDMDHENMFWYRQDPGLGLRLIYFSYDVKMKEKGDIPEGYSVSREKKERFSLILESASTNQTSMYLCASRGRAAEQYFGPGTRLTVT.

The rearrangement joins TRBV27 to TRBJ2-3; 9 bases agree with TRBD2. V was clipped by 2 bases and J by 5 bases; unmatched bases: 2. Germline V gene sequence: CDR1 MNHEY, CDR2 SMNVEV (reference sequence). The CDR3 length is 14 residues. CDR3 sequence: CASSLAGGVDTQYF. CDR3 coding DNA: TGTGCCAGCAGTTTAGCGGGAGGGGTAGATACGCAGTATTTT.

The genes are TRBV28 and TRBJ1-4; the D is unclear. There are 16 residues in the CDR3. V was clipped by 6 bases and J by 8 bases, with 22 bases between them. The V gene's germline CDR1 is MDHEN and CDR2 SYDVKM. CDR3 sequence: CASSRLDRRVEEKLFF. The CDR3, as DNA: TGTGCCAGCAGCCGCCTGGATAGGAGGGTGGAGGAAAAACTGTTTTTT.

This clone has more than one count but fewer than ten. The CDR3 DNA reads as TGTGCCAGCAGGTCGAAGTCGGCCCAGCATTTT. This gives the protein CASRSKSAQHF. The rearrangement uses TRBV12-3 or TRBV12-4 and TRBJ1-5; D gene unclear. Deletions cut 6 bases from V and 11 bases from J, with 11 bases between. This CDR3 comprises 11 residues.

The chain carries TRBV5-1 and TRBJ2-2; 7 nucleotides match TRBD1. Germline V gene lookup returns CDR1 SGHRS and CDR2 YFSETQ. With 3 bases clipped from V and 15 bases from J, the junction kept 5 bases outside the gene matches. This CDR3 has 11 amino acids. CDR3 amino acids: CASSSGQKMFF. The CDR3 bases are TGCGCCAGCAGCTCGGGACAGAAGATGTTTTTT.

This clone turned up a few times. The gene calls are TRBV5-5 and TRBJ1-4, with a weak D call TRBD1 (6 bases). V lost 2 bases to trimming and J lost 4 bases, with 21 bases between them. Germline V gene data show CDR1 as SGHKS and CDR2 as YYEKEE (reference sequence). There are 18 residues in the CDR3. The chain's CDR3 is CASSLSSQGFLGNEKLFF. As DNA, the CDR3 is TGTGCCAGCAGCTTATCATCCCAGGGGTTTTTGGGTAATGAAAAACTGTTTTTT.

This chain joins TRBV4-1 and TRBJ2-1, with 12 bases aligning to TRBD2. With 0 bases clipped from V and 9 bases from J, the junction kept 6 bases outside the gene matches. The CDR3 extends over 16 amino acids. CDR1 is MGHRA and CDR2 is YSYEKL in the germline V gene. The CDR3 region has the DNA TGCGCCAGCAGCCAAGAGACTAGCGGGAGAGGAGGTGAGCAGTTCTTC. It codes for CASSQETSGRGGEQFF.

The chain links TRBV7-9 to TRBJ1-6, with D hard to call. This CDR3 has 13 amino acids. V gave up 0 bases and J gave up 8 bases, with 5 bases separating them. Germline V lookup: CDR1 SEHNR, CDR2 FQNEAQ (reference sequence). The CDR3 nucleotides are TGTGCCAGCAGCTTAGCGGAGGATTCACCCCTCCACTTT. Translating gives CASSLAEDSPLHF. The whole variable domain, filled in from reference TRBV7-9 and TRBJ1-6, reads DTGVSQNPRHKITKRGQNVTFRCDPISEHNRLYWYRQTLGQGPEFLTYFQNEAQLEKSRLLSDRFSAERPKGSFSTLEIQRTEQGDSAMYLCASSLAEDSPLHFGNGTRLTVT.

CDR3 nucleotides: TGTGCCAGCAGTGACTCGAGTAGATATAGCAATCAGCCCCAGCATTTT. Protein: CASSDSSRYSNQPQHF. The V and J genes are TRBV6-4 and TRBJ1-5; D is undetermined. Germline CDR1 is MRHNA and CDR2 is SNTAGT. Trimming stripped 0 bases from V and 0 bases from J, with 9 bases between. The CDR3 consists of 16 residues.

The chain employs TRBV9 and TRBJ1-2; tentatively, D is TRBD1 (6 bases). The V gene lost 2 bases and the J gene lost 6 bases, with 11 bases spanning the gap. CDR1 is SGDLS, CDR2 YYNGEE, per germline. The CDR3 loop spans 13 amino acids. CDR3 nucleotides: TGTGCCAGCAGCGTCCGAGGGGGAGATGGCTACACCTTC. Amino acids: CASSVRGGDGYTF.

The V and J genes are TRBV5-1 and TRBJ1-1; D unresolved. This CDR3 is built from 15 residues. The germline gives CDR1 SGHRS, CDR2 YFSETQ. Deletions cut 0 bases from V and 5 bases from J, with 14 bases between. CDR3 region: CASSLGPRLRTEAFF. CDR3 DNA: TGCGCCAGCAGCTTGGGCCCACGGTTGCGGACTGAAGCTTTCTTT.

This chain uses TRBV5-1 with TRBJ2-1; a weak D match, TRBD2 (6 bases). This CDR3 is 16 amino acids long. Germline values: CDR1 SGHRS, CDR2 YFSETQ. Trimming shortened V by 1 base and J by 0 bases, and 11 bases separated the two germline ends. The CDR3 DNA follows: TGCGCCAGCAGCTTGCAGCGGGCCAGCTCCTACAATGAGCAGTTCTTC. It is translated as CASSLQRASSYNEQFF.